The clone carrying this T cell receptor (beta chain) was observed a single time. Its specificity is not known. TCRdb itself ran the 5' RACE reads through MiXCR, one entry per CDR3 protein. The sample has around 1.7 million distinct CDR3 sequences; around 29% are singletons. These data originate in a study of identical twins. Findings and limits, study-wide: Beta out-of-frame sequences showed weaker excess sharing between twins. Cord blood's abundant beta clonotypes had fewer insertions, unlike memory repertoires.

CDR3 size: 15 residues. V gave up 2 bases and J gave up 0 bases, with 7 bases separating them. Germline values: CDR1 MNHEY, CDR2 SMNVEV (reference sequence). The sample taken for sequencing was cord blood. This rearrangement joins TRBV27 to TRBJ2-2; D ambiguous. This TCR derives from a newborn girl in good health. The CDR3 sequence is CASSLAVPNTGELFF. CDR3 sequence (DNA): TGTGCCAGCAGTTTAGCAGTTCCGAACACCGGGGAGCTGTTTTTT.